A selection of T cell receptor beta chains follows, all from one sample in a study of T cells in Graves' hyperthyroidism and ophthalmopathy. TCRdb redid the calling of the multiplex PCR reads with MiXCR, one entry per CDR3 protein. The repertoire holds roughly 510,000 distinct CDR3 sequences, with less than 25% as singletons. Sequenced material: blood. All receptors come from a man between 18 and 35 years old with Graves' hyperthyroidism. Both conserved end residues are trimmed from each CDR3. Each record gives: clone size, V gene, CDR3 protein. The listing skips clone size in some rows; elsewhere it reads once, few, many or a size class.

few | TRBV19 | ASRRDSYTGELF
. | TRBV28 | ATWMFSVNTEAF
many | TRBV6-2/TRBV6-3 | ASSYGGEGLSNQPQH
many | TRBV27 | ASKYGGDQTGTGELF
. | TRBV29-1 | SVTGDERTGELF
. | TRBV12-3/TRBV12-4 | ASSYTRRVETQY
many | TRBV28 | ASSLTPMAGQY
. | TRBV7-9 | ASSPPGHFGELF
. | TRBV5-1 | ASSPSGAGTEAF
. | TRBV7-2 | ASSLMGYTGELF
many | TRBV30 | AWELQGNGYT
many | TRBV10-1 | ASSPSGVPTEAF
many | TRBV5-6 | ASSLVSGGYEQY
many | TRBV6-2/TRBV6-3 | ASSYSISPQGLKYQETQY
. | TRBV5-8 | ASRPLDRLGTEAF
many | TRBV6-1 | ASSVGGDTGELF
many | TRBV30 | ALAGTGSGEQY
once | TRBV28 | ASTSGKLYEQY
. | TRBV28 | ASSLGSPKETQY
many | TRBV27 | ASSSLGLGEQY
many | TRBV30 | AWSPDHGETQY
many | TRBV20-1 | SASSGGYGYT
many | TRBV4-1 | ASSQDRAGLPQY
many | TRBV6-1 | ASSEALWGRAPQETQY
many | TRBV6-4 | ASSLLAGVGELF
. | TRBV6-2/TRBV6-3 | ASSKLAGEETQY
many | TRBV7-9 | ASSYYRAGYT
many | TRBV27 | ASSGTGERAF
. | TRBV7-9 | ASSRPGDTYEQY
many | TRBV7-8 | ASSLAGERETQY
many | TRBV6-1 | ASQGRNSPLH
. | TRBV12-3/TRBV12-4 | ASSQTWTGEGYT
many | TRBV7-9 | ASSPREASYNSPLH
many | TRBV6-5 | ASTAGRLNTEAF
few | TRBV6-1 | ASSEPDGGGNQPQH
many | TRBV28 | ASNGTPSNYGYT
few | TRBV28 | ASSQEGRGGGVYEQY
many | TRBV2 | ASSAGPRRGANTGELF
. | TRBV4-2 | ASSQDLIYGYT
. | TRBV20-1 | SAHPGGEGYT
many | TRBV20-1 | SARSGPAGTQY
many | TRBV28 | ASSLSDAEQY
many | TRBV10-3 | AISAPDKQETQY
few | TRBV6-1 | ASSEWDDRYEQY
. | TRBV11-2 | ASSYYRGKDQPQH
many | TRBV28 | ASSPFGGGNTEAF
. | TRBV27 | ASSGGFGYT
many | TRBV7-2 | ASSPLRASGGRYEQY
many | TRBV6-1 | ASSIQGGVNIQY
many | TRBV19 | ASSIDGAYEQY
. | TRBV27 | ASSRRDSPWETQY
many | TRBV6-2/TRBV6-3 | ASRWDTLNTEAF